This paragraph reports one T cell receptor beta chain. Its antigen remains unidentified. Data came from immunoSEQ multiplex PCR; TCRdb stores just in-frame clones and leaves some out. The sample has some 170,000 clones, around nine tenths seen once; the top ten hold roughly 2.7%. This record belongs to a study of cytomegalovirus exposure and HLA in healthy donors. Study observations and caveats: High specificity and sensitivity for cytomegalovirus status were reported for the classifier.

This CDR3 region has 16 residues. The TCR comes from a man aged 18-30 years in good health and CMV-seropositive. The material sequenced was PBMCs. This chain connects TRBV1 to TRBJ2-2; TRBD2 reflects the table's D call only, with no check against the DNA. TRBV1 is termed a pseudogene. In nucleotides, the CDR3 is TGCACCAGCAGCCAAGAGGGACTAGCGGGAGGTCCAGGGCAGTTTTTT. As protein: CTSSQEGLAGGPGQFF.